What follows is one TCR beta chain and its context. RNA amounts of about 0.45 to 1 ug underwent reverse transcription with random hexamers. Multiplex immunoSEQ PCR targeted 54 Vbeta and 13 Jbeta TCR beta segments. Using its own MiXCR run on the immunoSEQ multiplex PCR reads, TCRdb lists one record per CDR3 protein. The sample has 100,000 to 150,000 distinct CDR3 sequences, 85% to 95% seen once; the top ten hold about 0.3%. The source of the sample is a study of CD8 T cells in Susac syndrome. Study information: Treatment at blood withdrawal was none, corticosteroids, or intravenous immunoglobulin alone in Susac syndrome patients.

CD8+ and CD4+ T cells taken from blood had their TCR beta sequenced. This CDR3 has 14 amino acids. Trimming removed 0 bases from V and 4 bases from J, with 9 bases in between. Germline V gene lookup returns CDR1 SGHVS and CDR2 FQNEAQ. This receptor was obtained from a human donor with Susac syndrome. Sequenced input: CD8+ T cells from PBMCs. The chain has TRBV7-8 and TRBJ2-5; D gene unclear. The CDR3 DNA is TGTGCCAGCAGCTTAGCGTACCAAGGAGAGACCCAGTACTTC. It translates to CASSLAYQGETQYF.